Listed here are 29 T cell receptor beta chains from one sample, sequenced in a study of patients and donors after allogeneic stem cell transplantation. TCRdb recomputed calls from the RT-PCR reads with MiXCR, one row per CDR3 protein. In the table there are more than 850,000 distinct CDR3 sequences, more than 15% of which are singletons. The sample was blood, either unsorted or a sorted T cell fraction (not recorded which). The receptors shown here come from a human donor who was either an allogeneic HSCT recipient or a stem cell or donor lymphocyte infusion donor (not recorded which). It is not recorded whose cells these are; they may come from a transplant donor.

This clonotype was detected a few times. The chain couples TRBV4-2 to TRBJ2-1, with TRBD2 matching over 9 bases. The J segment lost 3 bases and the V segment lost 1 base, leaving 7 bases of the junction unmatched. The CDR3 totals 17 residues. Germline-derived CDR1 and CDR2 are LGHNA and YNFKEQ. The CDR3: CASSQGGFSGGYNEQFF. In nucleotides, the CDR3 is TGTGCCAGCAGCCAAGGTGGGTTTAGCGGGGGCTACAATGAGCAGTTCTTC.

The chain joins TRBV20-1 to TRBJ2-7, with D possibly matching TRBD1 (6 bases). Germline CDR1 reads DFQATT; CDR2 reads SNEGSKA (reference sequence). The CDR3 runs to 14 residues. The V end was cut by 6 bases, the J end by 3 bases, with 18 bases between. The CDR3 sequence is CSASGTLGGYEQYF. The DNA of the CDR3 is TGCAGTGCCTCGGGGACATTAGGAGGCTACGAGCAGTACTTC.

This chain links TRBV5-1 with TRBJ2-7; possible D gene TRBD2, 5 bases. Looked up from germline, CDR1 is SGHRS and CDR2 is YFSETQ. The ends were cut back, 4 bases at V and 5 bases at J, with 16 bases in the middle. This CDR3 region has 14 residues. Here the CDR3 DNA reads TGCGCCAGCAGCCTCACCCCCGGAGGTCACGAGCAGTACTTC. Protein product: CASSLTPGGHEQYF. Full variable domain (remainder filled in from reference TRBV5-1 and TRBJ2-7): KAGVTQTPRYLIKTRGQQVTLSCSPISGHRSVSWYQQTPGQGLQFLFEYFSETQRNKGNFPGRFSGRQFSNSRSEMNVSTLELGDSALYLCASSLTPGGHEQYFGPGTRLTVT.

This chain uses TRBV7-2 with TRBJ2-3, with 13 positions matching TRBD2. The germline V gene has CDR1 SGHTA and CDR2 FQGNSA. Losses at the gene ends were 1 base for V and 4 bases for J; bases not matched to a gene: 2. The CDR3 is 16 amino acids. CDR3 bases: TGTGCCAGCAGCTTAGTGGGGACTAGCGGGGCAGATACGCAGTATTTT. This gives the protein CASSLVGTSGADTQYF.

The rearrangement links TRBV30 to TRBJ1-2; D gene uncertain. V was pared by 4 bases and J by 0 bases, with 6 bases between. Germline CDR1 reads GTSNPN; CDR2 reads SVGIG (reference sequence). The CDR3 has 12 amino acids. The CDR3 region has the DNA TGTGCCTGGACCATCACTAACTATGGCTACACCTTC. Translation gives CAWTITNYGYTF.

Ten or more counts support this clonotype. The CDR3 loop reads CASSPRTSGGGQQFF. Written as DNA, the CDR3 is TGTGCCAGCAGTCCTCGGACTAGCGGGGGAGGACAGCAGTTCTTC. This chain links TRBV12-3 or TRBV12-4 with TRBJ2-1; TRBD2 agrees at 13 bases. This CDR3 region has 15 residues. With 5 bases clipped from V and 11 bases from J, the junction kept 9 bases outside the gene matches.

This clonotype was recorded a few times. The V call is TRBV29-1, the J call TRBJ2-5, with TRBD2 identical over 7 bases. There are 12 residues in the CDR3. The junction had 3 bases not matched to a gene; V was cut back by 6 bases and J by 2 bases. Germline V gene lookup returns CDR1 SQVTM and CDR2 ANQGSEA. The DNA for the CDR3 is TGCAGCGTGGGGACTATACAAGAGACCCAGTACTTC. Its protein is CSVGTIQETQYF.

V usage is TRBV27 and J usage is TRBJ2-3; D call uncertain. Per the germline V gene, CDR1 is MNHEY and CDR2 is SMNVEV (reference sequence). The CDR3 length is 13 residues. V gave up 2 bases and J gave up 5 bases, with 8 bases separating them. The CDR3 DNA sequence: TGTGCCAGCAGTTTAATTGGGCAAGATACGCAGTATTTT. Translating gives CASSLIGQDTQYF.

This clonotype was seen a handful of times. This chain connects TRBV5-1 to TRBJ2-7, with 7 bases lining up with TRBD1. Trimming took 3 bases from V and 2 from J; bases not matched to a gene: 8. The germline gives CDR1 SGHRS, CDR2 YFSETQ. The CDR3 runs to 15 residues. The chain's CDR3 is CASSWAATGTYEQYF. DNA of the CDR3: TGCGCCAGCAGCTGGGCTGCGACAGGGACCTACGAGCAGTACTTC.

This clonotype was picked up a small number of times. The V and J genes are TRBV12-3 or TRBV12-4 and TRBJ1-1; 9 bases match TRBD1. The CDR3 has 18 amino acids. With V trimmed by 6 bases and J by 5 bases, 19 bases remained unmatched. CDR3 residues: CASRPNTNPGTGWTEAFF. CDR3 DNA sequence: TGTGCCAGCAGACCTAATACGAACCCCGGGACAGGGTGGACTGAAGCTTTCTTT.

This clonotype was detected a few times. The CDR3 DNA sequence: TGTGCCAGCAGTTTAAGCGGGGGGGCCACTGTCGGCACAGATACGCAGTATTTT. As protein: CASSLSGGATVGTDTQYF. The V call is TRBV12-3 or TRBV12-4, the J call TRBJ2-3; 10 positions match TRBD2. Trimming took 2 bases from V and 1 from J; bases not matched to a gene: 9. CDR3 length: 18 amino acids.

The sample holds a few counts of this clonotype. This chain connects TRBV5-1 to TRBJ1-2; D unclear. The V gene lost 4 bases and the J gene lost 6 bases, with 10 bases spanning the gap. The CDR3 runs 12 residues. The V gene's germline CDR1 is SGHRS and CDR2 YFSETQ. CDR3: CASSRLKDGYTF. The CDR3, as DNA: TGCGCCAGCAGCAGGTTAAAGGATGGCTACACCTTC.

The rearrangement joins TRBV2 to TRBJ2-5; D possibly uses TRBD1 or TRBD2 (7 bases each). This CDR3 region has 13 residues. The V end lost 7 bases, the J end lost 4 bases, and 13 bases lay between the germline ends. Germline assignment: CDR1 SNHLY and CDR2 FYNNEI. CDR3 protein: CASTGGGAETQYF. The CDR3 nucleotides are TGTGCCAGCACAGGGGGAGGGGCAGAGACCCAGTACTTC.

In this sample, this clonotype turned up a few times. The rearrangement links TRBV5-1 to TRBJ1-2; TRBD1 might be the D (6 bases). The CDR3 is 13 amino acids. V shed 4 bases and J shed 8 bases, with 15 bases lying between them. Germline lookup yields CDR1 SGHRS and CDR2 YFSETQ. CDR3 nucleotides: TGCGCCAGCAGCCGATCAGGGGATAAGGGCTACACCTTC. It codes for CASSRSGDKGYTF.

The chain recombines TRBV3-1 with TRBJ1-2; TRBD1 might be the D (5 bases). V was cut by 5 bases and J by 8 bases, with 21 bases left in between. This CDR3 is 15 amino acids long. Germline V lookup: CDR1 LGHDT, CDR2 YNNKEL (reference sequence). The CDR3: CASSVLRGTPTGYTF. In DNA, the CDR3 is TGTGCCAGCAGCGTCTTACGAGGGACTCCTACCGGCTACACCTTC.

This chain uses TRBV3-1 with TRBJ2-3, with D hard to call. V shed 4 bases and J shed 2 bases, with 4 bases lying between them. Germline lookup yields CDR1 LGHDT and CDR2 YNNKEL (reference sequence). CDR3 length: 12 amino acids. CDR3 bases: TGTGCCAGCAGCCTTCACACAGATACGCAGTATTTT. This sequence encodes CASSLHTDTQYF.

This clonotype has just a few counts. The chain uses TRBV6-1 and TRBJ1-1; the match to TRBD1 covers 8 bases. Germline CDR1 is MNHNS and CDR2 is SASEGT. The CDR3 is made up of 14 amino acids. V dropped 5 bases and J dropped 6; count of bases not matched to a gene: 8. CDR3 sequence reads: CASSRTDRAPEAFF. DNA for the CDR3: TGTGCCAGCAGTAGGACGGACAGGGCCCCTGAAGCTTTCTTT.

The V gene is TRBV20-1, the J gene TRBJ2-1; D is unclear. V lost 6 bases and J 0 bases, leaving 12 bases between the germline ends. The CDR3 contains 14 residues. Looked up from germline, CDR1 is DFQATT and CDR2 is SNEGSKA (reference sequence). CDR3 in amino acids: CSASLLSSYNEQFF. The CDR3 bases are TGCAGTGCCTCTCTCTTGAGCTCCTACAATGAGCAGTTCTTC.

Only a few counts were recorded for this clonotype. The V gene is TRBV7-8, the J gene TRBJ2-3; 9 bases agree with TRBD2. The length of the CDR3 is 15 residues. CDR1 SGHVS and CDR2 FQNEAQ come from the germline V gene. The V gene end was trimmed by 2 bases and the J gene end by 4 bases; junction bases not matched to a gene: 4. The CDR3 DNA sequence: TGTGCCAGCAGCTTAAGCGGGAGGTGGGCAGATACGCAGTATTTT. Encoded protein: CASSLSGRWADTQYF.

In this sample, this clonotype turned up a few times. The chain has TRBV4-2 and TRBJ2-2, with TRBD1 matching 7 bases. Germline V gene data show CDR1 as LGHNA and CDR2 as YNFKEQ. V shed 1 base and J 6 bases; nucleotides not matched to a gene: 5. The CDR3 length is 15 residues. The CDR3 sequence: CASSQGDRDAGELFF. DNA of the CDR3: TGTGCCAGCAGCCAAGGAGACAGGGACGCCGGGGAGCTGTTTTTT.

This clonotype was counted between two and nine times. J is TRBJ2-1 and V is TRBV20-1, with 9 bases matching TRBD2. Germline loops: CDR1 DFQATT, CDR2 SNEGSKA (reference sequence). V shed 3 bases, J shed 5 bases, and the junction held 5 bases outside the gene matches. The CDR3 loop spans 14 amino acids. The DNA of the CDR3 is TGCAGTGCTAGGAATAGCGGGAGAGACAATGAGCAGTTCTTC. Translation gives CSARNSGRDNEQFF.

This clonotype was seen repeatedly, ten times or more. J is TRBJ2-4 and V is TRBV10-3, with TRBD2 identical over 12 bases. Germline assignment: CDR1 ENHRY and CDR2 SYGVKD. V lost 0 bases and J lost 9; bases outside the gene matches: 6. The CDR3 covers 16 residues. CDR3 bases: TGTGCCATCAGTGAGTCGGCGACTAGCGGGAGAAGCATTCAGTACTTC. This codes for CAISESATSGRSIQYF.

The chain employs TRBV12-3 or TRBV12-4 and TRBJ2-4; D perhaps matches TRBD1 (6 bases). This CDR3 spans 17 amino acids. V was trimmed by 5 bases and J by 2 bases, leaving 19 bases between them. The CDR3 here is CASSPGPHRDTKNIQYF. In DNA, the CDR3 is TGTGCCAGCAGTCCTGGCCCCCACAGGGATACCAAAAACATTCAGTACTTC.

DNA of the CDR3: TGTGCCAGCAAAGGACAGGGGGGCGCCACTGAAGCTTTCTTT. This translates into CASKGQGGATEAFF. The chain uses TRBV12-3 or TRBV12-4 and TRBJ1-1; 10 bases align to TRBD1. The CDR3 totals 14 residues. V was pared by 7 bases and J by 4 bases, with 6 bases of the junction left unmatched.

This clonotype was seen only a few times. This chain links TRBV5-5 with TRBJ2-7, with D possibly TRBD1 on 5 matching bases. This CDR3 spans 16 amino acids. Germline CDR1 is SGHKS and CDR2 is YYEKEE (reference sequence). V lost 0 bases to trimming and J lost 2 bases, with 15 bases between them. CDR3 bases: TGTGCCAGCAGCTTGGCGATGGGGCAGGCGGCCTACGAGCAGTACTTC. It yields the protein CASSLAMGQAAYEQYF. Full variable domain (rest looked up from reference TRBV5-5 and TRBJ2-7): DAGVTQSPTHLIKTRGQQVTLRCSPISGHKSVSWYQQVLGQGPQFIFQYYEKEERGRGNFPDRFSARQFPNYSSELNVNALLLGDSALYLCASSLAMGQAAYEQYFGPGTRLTVT.

This sequence joins TRBV6-5 and TRBJ2-3; D gene ambiguous. Germline V gene data show CDR1 as MNHEY and CDR2 as SVGAGI. This CDR3 comprises 12 residues. The ends were cut back, 6 bases at V and 4 bases at J, with 8 bases in the middle. For the CDR3, the DNA is TGTGCCAGCAGCCGGCCTTCAGATACGCAGTATTTT. This codes for CASSRPSDTQYF.

This chain links TRBV7-8 with TRBJ1-1; D perhaps matches TRBD1 (5 bases). The CDR3 runs to 12 residues. The V and J ends lost 1 base and 9 bases respectively, with 9 bases between them. Germline V gives CDR1 SGHVS, CDR2 FQNEAQ. The CDR3 region is CASSLGGSQAFF. Written as DNA, the CDR3 is TGTGCCAGCAGCTTAGGGGGCAGCCAAGCTTTCTTT.

This chain links TRBV12-3 or TRBV12-4 with TRBJ2-5; TRBD1 is a possible D gene (6 bases). CDR3 size: 13 residues. Trimming removed 7 bases at V and 5 bases at J, with 14 bases between. The CDR3 DNA sequence: TGTGCCAGCAAATTAACAGGGCAGGAGACCCAGTACTTC. Translated, it gives CASKLTGQETQYF.

Regarding this clonotype: A much larger clone lies a single base off, so this may be a read error. V is TRBV29-1 and J is TRBJ2-1; the match to TRBD2 covers 10 bases. This CDR3 is built from 16 residues. Germline CDR1 reads SQVTM; CDR2 reads ANQGSEA. The CDR3 nucleotides are TGCAGCGTTGAAGCGCAGCGGGGGGGCGGCCTGGATGAGAAGTTCTTC. This translates into CSVEAQRGGGLDEKFF.